This T cell receptor (beta chain) was documented in a study of T-cell reconstitution after alpha-beta-depleted transplantation in children. Study-level findings and limits: Day-60 TCRbeta diversity that was high in some patients was derived from surviving recipient T cells and thymic progenitors. Expanded clones from the graft, numbering several hundred, reportedly supplied alpha-beta T cells about two months after transplant.

The ends were cut back, 4 bases at V and 0 bases at J, with 7 bases in the middle. CDR1 is LGHNA and CDR2 is YSLEER in the germline V gene. This CDR3 has 13 amino acids. This clonotype was seen at least ten times. Its antigen is undetermined. Using unique molecular identifiers, the investigators prepared the TCRbeta library. MiXCR, applied by TCRdb to the PCR reads, yields one record per CDR3 protein. The data hold 30,000 to 40,000 distinct CDR3 sequences, with approximately 7% observed a single time. The sequenced sample was peripheral blood, obtained 60 days after TCRalphabeta/CD19-depleted stem cell transplant. The rearrangement joins TRBV4-3 to TRBJ2-7; D possibly uses TRBD1 or TRBD2 (5 bases each). The sequence was collected from a child less than two years old who had a stem cell transplant for acute myeloid leukemia, so the T cells may come from the graft donor. The CDR3 DNA reads as TGCGCCAGCAGCCCGGGGCCCTCCTACGAGCAGTACTTC. Its translation: CASSPGPSYEQYF.